The clone carrying this TCR beta chain has just a few counts. Its matching antigen is unknown. This sample is drawn from a study of identical twins. Study-level points and caveats: In drawing conclusions, the study used cross-sectional statistical analysis and did not follow the same donors. Invariant populations such as MAIT and iNKT cells could partly muddle zero-insertion analyses.

The CDR3 covers 15 residues. Between the trimmed V and J ends, which lost 1 base and 8 bases, there was a span of 15 bases. Per germline, CDR1 LGHNA and CDR2 YNFKEQ. Each CDR3 protein is one row after TCRdb ran MiXCR on the 5' RACE reads. Of about 530,000 distinct CDR3 sequences in the sample, roughly 15% are singletons; the top ten hold roughly 0.42%. The same data also went into a second study, on yellow fever vaccine responses in identical twins. That study reports: As reported, the vaccine T cell response of twins seemed partly convergent and partly personalized.

The receptor's source is a woman aged 18-29 years in good health. Sequenced input: CD4+ T cells sorted from blood. This chain connects TRBV4-2 to TRBJ2-1; perhaps TRBD2 as D (5 bases). The CDR3 is CASSQVGLVLDEQFF. The CDR3 DNA is TGTGCCAGCAGCCAAGTCGGACTGGTGCTCGATGAGCAGTTCTTC.